This T cell receptor beta chain was captured by sequencing in a study of cytomegalovirus exposure and HLA in healthy donors. Comment on this clone: What it binds is unknown.

Overall study findings and caveats: The presence/absence work took it that sequencing depth was about the same across donors.

Use of 60 Vbeta and 13 Jbeta primers characterized the PCR. In the authors' methods: Around 11 million shared chains were among around 80 million unique TCR beta chains counted in a later analysis. Using immunoSEQ multiplex PCR, the repertoire was profiled, and TCRdb retains in-frame clones only, with some absent. D and trimming come from the DNA, and the V and J calls and clone size come from that table. Among around 170,000 clones, 77% were seen once, and the ten largest hold roughly 1.4%. J lost 7 bases, V lost 5 bases, and 7 bases had no gene match. CDR1 is MGHDK and CDR2 is SYGVNS in the germline V gene. The CDR3 totals 14 residues.

The TCR comes from a man between 18 and 35 years old in good health and CMV-seronegative. This chain uses TRBV25-1 with TRBJ2-1; 8 bases are a match to TRBD2. Input material: PBMCs. The CDR3 bases are TGTGCCAGCAGTAGCGGGAGCTTTGTAAATGAGCAGTTCTTC. This sequence encodes CASSSGSFVNEQFF.